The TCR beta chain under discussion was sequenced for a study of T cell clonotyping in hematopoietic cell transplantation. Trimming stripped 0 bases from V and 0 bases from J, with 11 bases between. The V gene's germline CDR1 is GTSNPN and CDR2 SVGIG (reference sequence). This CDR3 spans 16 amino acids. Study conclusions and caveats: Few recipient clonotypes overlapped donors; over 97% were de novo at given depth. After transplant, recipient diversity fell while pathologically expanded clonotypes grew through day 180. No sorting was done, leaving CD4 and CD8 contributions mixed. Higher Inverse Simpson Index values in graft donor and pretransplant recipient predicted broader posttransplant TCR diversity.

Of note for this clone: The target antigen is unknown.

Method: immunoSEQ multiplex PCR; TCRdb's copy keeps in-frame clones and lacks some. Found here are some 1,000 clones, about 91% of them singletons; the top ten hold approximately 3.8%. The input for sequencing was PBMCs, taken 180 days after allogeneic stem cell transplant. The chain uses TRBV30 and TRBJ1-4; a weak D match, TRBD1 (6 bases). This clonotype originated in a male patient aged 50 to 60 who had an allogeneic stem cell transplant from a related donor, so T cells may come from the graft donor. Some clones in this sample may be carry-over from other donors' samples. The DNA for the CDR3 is TGTGCCTGGAGTGTACTAGACAGGCCAACTAATGAAAAACTGTTTTTT. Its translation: CAWSVLDRPTNEKLFF.